This T cell receptor beta chain came from a study of siplizumab effects on memory and regulatory T cells. The CDR3 contains 17 residues. The germline CDR1 and CDR2 sequences are LGHNA and YSLEER. V was clipped by 3 bases and J by 4 bases; unmatched bases: 13. TCRdb's table, derived via immunoSEQ multiplex PCR, lists solely in-frame clones and lacks some. The sample has roughly 60,000 clones, roughly 96% seen once. With respect to this clone: What it recognizes is unknown.

The study took a few donor pairs, and their unstimulated naive, memory, effector memory and TEMRA subsets were sequenced. The study, taken as a whole, reports: Among sequences traceable to unstimulated CD4+ memory cells, alloreactive ones were significantly reduced by siplizumab. Tregs proliferating in siplizumab cultures lacked confirmation of their suppressive function.

The genes are TRBV4-3 and TRBJ2-7; 9 bases are a match to TRBD1. The sequenced sample was naive CD8+ T cells sorted from blood. The sequence came from a human donor in good health. CDR3 region: CASSQAFGDRAYYEQYF. CDR3 coding DNA: TGCGCCAGCAGCCAGGCCTTCGGGGACAGGGCATATTACGAGCAGTACTTC.